The clone carrying this T cell receptor (beta chain) was recorded at least ten times. Its cognate antigen is unknown. The sample comes from a study of T-cell reconstitution after alpha-beta-depleted transplantation in children. Library preparation (for TCRbeta) was performed with unique molecular identifiers. One entry per CDR3 protein results from TCRdb running MiXCR on the PCR reads. The sample lists more than 400,000 distinct CDR3 sequences, roughly 43% seen once, with 25% to 30% in the top ten. Study results and limitations: Some patients showed high day-60 TCRbeta diversity, which derived from surviving recipient T cells and thymic progenitors. Reportedly, only several hundred clones from non-depleted graft cells drove alpha-beta T-cell counts at about two months. After one year, T-cell counts and TCRbeta diversity mostly came from new T cells.

The V gene's germline CDR1 is SGHRS and CDR2 YFSETQ. The CDR3 runs to 11 residues. V lost 6 bases and J lost 6, with 7 bases in between. The receptor comes from a girl aged 2 to 9 with aplastic anemia, due to receive a stem cell transplant. The chain joins TRBV5-1 to TRBJ2-1; unclear D gene. The sample here was PBMCs, taken before TCRalphabeta/CD19-depleted stem cell transplant. This CDR3 reads CASTTANEQFF. The CDR3 region has the DNA TGCGCCAGCACCACCGCCAATGAGCAGTTCTTC.